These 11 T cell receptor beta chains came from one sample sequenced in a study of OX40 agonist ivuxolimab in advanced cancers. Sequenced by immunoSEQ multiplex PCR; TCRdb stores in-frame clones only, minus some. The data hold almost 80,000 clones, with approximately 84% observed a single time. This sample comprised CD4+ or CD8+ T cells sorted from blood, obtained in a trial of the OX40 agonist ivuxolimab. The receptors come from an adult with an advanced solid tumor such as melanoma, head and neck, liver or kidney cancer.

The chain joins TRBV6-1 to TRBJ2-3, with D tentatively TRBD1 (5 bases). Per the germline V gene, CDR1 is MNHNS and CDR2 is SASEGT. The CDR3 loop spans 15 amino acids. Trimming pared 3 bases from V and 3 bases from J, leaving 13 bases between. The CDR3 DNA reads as TGTGCCAGCAGTGAGGTCAGGGCGAGGACAGATACGCAGTATTTT. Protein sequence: CASSEVRARTDTQYF.

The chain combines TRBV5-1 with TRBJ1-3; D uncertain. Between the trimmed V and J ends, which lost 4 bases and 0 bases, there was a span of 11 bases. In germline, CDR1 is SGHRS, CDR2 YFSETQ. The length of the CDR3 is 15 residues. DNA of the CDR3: TGCGCCAGCAGCCAGAGGCCGAACTCTGGAAACACCATATATTTT. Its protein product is CASSQRPNSGNTIYF.

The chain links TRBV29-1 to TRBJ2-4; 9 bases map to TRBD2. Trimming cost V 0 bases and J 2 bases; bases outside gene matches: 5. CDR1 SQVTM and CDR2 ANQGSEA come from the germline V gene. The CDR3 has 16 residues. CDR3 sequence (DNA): TGCAGCGTTGAAGAGGGCGGGGGGGCATCCAAAAACATTCAGTACTTC. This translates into CSVEEGGGASKNIQYF.

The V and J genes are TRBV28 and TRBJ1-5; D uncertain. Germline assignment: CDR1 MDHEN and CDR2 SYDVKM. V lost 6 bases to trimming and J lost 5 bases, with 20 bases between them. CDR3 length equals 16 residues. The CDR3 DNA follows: TGTGCCAGCAGGATCCTGCGATGGTCAGGAGATCAGCCCCAGCATTTT. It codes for CASRILRWSGDQPQHF.

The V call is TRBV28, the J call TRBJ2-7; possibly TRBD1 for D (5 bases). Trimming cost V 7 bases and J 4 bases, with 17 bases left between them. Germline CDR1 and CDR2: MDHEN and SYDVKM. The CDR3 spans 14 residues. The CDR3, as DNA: TGTGCCAGCACCTTATACGACAGAGCTTACGAGCAGTACTTC. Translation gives CASTLYDRAYEQYF.

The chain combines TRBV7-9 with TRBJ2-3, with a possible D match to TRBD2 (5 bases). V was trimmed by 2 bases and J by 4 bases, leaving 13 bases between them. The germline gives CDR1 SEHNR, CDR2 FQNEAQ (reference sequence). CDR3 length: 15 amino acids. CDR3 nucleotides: TGTGCCAGCAGCTTACCCGAAGGGAGTGCAGATACGCAGTATTTT. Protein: CASSLPEGSADTQYF. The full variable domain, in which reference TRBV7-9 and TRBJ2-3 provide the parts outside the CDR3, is DTGVSQNPRHKITKRGQNVTFRCDPISEHNRLYWYRQTLGQGPEFLTYFQNEAQLEKSRLLSDRFSAERPKGSFSTLEIQRTEQGDSAMYLCASSLPEGSADTQYFGPGTRLTVL.

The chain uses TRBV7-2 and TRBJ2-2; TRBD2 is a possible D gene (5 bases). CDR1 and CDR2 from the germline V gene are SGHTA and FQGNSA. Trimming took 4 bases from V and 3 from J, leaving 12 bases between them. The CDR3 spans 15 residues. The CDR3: CASSSILGDTGELFF. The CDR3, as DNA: TGTGCCAGCAGCTCGATACTAGGAGACACCGGGGAGCTGTTTTTT.

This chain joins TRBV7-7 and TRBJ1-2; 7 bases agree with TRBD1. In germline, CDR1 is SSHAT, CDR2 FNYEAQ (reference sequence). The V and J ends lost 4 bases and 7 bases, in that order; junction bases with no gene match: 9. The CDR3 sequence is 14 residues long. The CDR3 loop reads CASSSSTGNIGYTF. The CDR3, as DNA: TGTGCCAGCAGCTCCTCGACAGGGAATATTGGCTACACCTTC.

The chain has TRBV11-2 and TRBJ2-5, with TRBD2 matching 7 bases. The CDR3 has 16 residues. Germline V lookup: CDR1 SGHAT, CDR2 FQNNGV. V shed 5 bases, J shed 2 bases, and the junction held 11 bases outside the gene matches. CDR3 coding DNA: TGTGCCAGCAGCCCGTCCCTAGCGGACTTTCAAGAGACCCAGTACTTC. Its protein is CASSPSLADFQETQYF. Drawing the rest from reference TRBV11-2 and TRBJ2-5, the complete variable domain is EAGVAQSPRYKIIEKRQSVAFWCNPISGHATLYWYQQILGQGPKLLIQFQNNGVVDDSQLPKDRFSAERLKGVDSTLKIQPAKLEDSAVYLCASSPSLADFQETQYFGPGTRLLVL.

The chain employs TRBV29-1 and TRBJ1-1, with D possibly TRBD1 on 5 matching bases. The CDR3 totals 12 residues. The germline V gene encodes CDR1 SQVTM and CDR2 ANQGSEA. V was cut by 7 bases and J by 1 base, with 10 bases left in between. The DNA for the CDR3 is TGCAGCGCAGGGAGGCAGAACACTGAAGCTTTCTTT. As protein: CSAGRQNTEAFF.

This CDR3 reads CASSVTGGVQPQHF. CDR3 in DNA: TGTGCCAGTAGTGTGACAGGGGGGGTTCAGCCCCAGCATTTT. The chain links TRBV19 to TRBJ1-5; 9 bases are a match to TRBD1. J was trimmed by 6 bases and V by 5 bases; bases with no gene match: 5. Germline assignment: CDR1 LNHDA and CDR2 SQIVND (reference sequence). The CDR3 totals 14 residues.